The 20 T cell receptor beta chains listed next were all sequenced from one sample in a study of blood T cell repertoires in COVID-19. Assay used: immunoSEQ multiplex PCR; TCRdb lists only in-frame clones, some missing. The data hold 110,000 to 150,000 clones, with under 85% observed a single time. Sequenced input: peripheral blood. These TCRs come from an elderly woman in a cohort sampled during active or convalescent COVID-19.

The chain carries TRBV6-5 and TRBJ2-7; 9 bases match TRBD1. This CDR3 spans 15 amino acids. V gave up 7 bases and J gave up 2 bases; unmatched junction bases: 9. Germline assignment: CDR1 MNHEY and CDR2 SVGAGI. The CDR3 reads CASTPNGQGTYEQYF. CDR3 bases: TGTGCCAGCACTCCAAATGGACAGGGGACCTACGAGCAGTACTTC.

The CDR3, as DNA: TGCGCCAGCAGACAGGGCCCAAGCTCCTACGAGCAGTACGTC. This sequence encodes CASRQGPSSYEQYV. This chain links TRBV5-1 with TRBJ2-7; D perhaps matches TRBD1 (6 bases). This CDR3 spans 14 amino acids. V was pared by 5 bases and J by 0 bases, with 12 bases between. Per germline, CDR1 SGHRS and CDR2 YFSETQ.

V gene TRBV7-8 combines with J gene TRBJ1-6; D gene ambiguous. The germline V gene has CDR1 SGHVS and CDR2 FQNEAQ. The length of the CDR3 is 15 residues. Trimming removed 1 base at V and 10 bases at J, with 14 bases between. The CDR3 reads CASSLVLGASSPLHF. Here the CDR3 DNA reads TGTGCCAGCAGCTTAGTTCTGGGCGCGAGCTCACCCCTCCACTTT.

This clone was observed a single time. CDR3 sequence reads: CASSQGRQETQYF. The DNA for the CDR3 is TGTGCCAGCAGTCAGGGCCGCCAAGAGACCCAGTACTTC. The genes are TRBV6-5 and TRBJ2-5; D might be TRBD1 (5 bases). Germline V gene sequence: CDR1 MNHEY, CDR2 SVGAGI. V was shortened by 5 bases and J by 1 base, with 8 bases between the two germline ends. The CDR3 extends over 13 amino acids.

The genes are TRBV7-8 and TRBJ2-1; TRBD2 matches at 9 bases. Per germline, CDR1 SGHVS and CDR2 FQNEAQ. The CDR3 extends over 16 amino acids. V trimming: 2 bases; J trimming: 7 bases; junction bases outside the gene matches: 9. This chain's CDR3 is CASSLSSGGRWNEQFF. The CDR3 DNA follows: TGTGCCAGCAGCTTAAGTAGCGGGGGCCGTTGGAATGAGCAGTTCTTC.

The V and J genes are TRBV6-6 and TRBJ1-6; D gene unclear. Germline V lookup: CDR1 MNHNY, CDR2 SVGAGI (reference sequence). Trimming took off 5 bases at V and 7 bases at J, with 9 bases between the two ends. CDR3 length: 13 residues. The CDR3 loop reads CASSVSTNSPLHF. The CDR3, as DNA: TGTGCCAGCAGTGTTTCGACAAATTCACCCCTCCACTTT.

The CDR3 DNA follows: TGTGCCAGCAGCTTGGGTCTCGCGGAGACCCAGTACTTC. Protein product: CASSLGLAETQYF. V and J are TRBV5-4 and TRBJ2-5, with unresolved D. The length of the CDR3 is 13 residues. V lost 0 bases and J lost 5, with 8 bases in between. Germline CDR1 SGHNT, CDR2 YYREEE (reference sequence).

The chain has TRBV10-3 and TRBJ1-5; D gene unclear. The CDR3 consists of 17 residues. Germline lookup yields CDR1 ENHRY and CDR2 SYGVKD. V lost 3 bases to trimming and J lost 1 base, with 16 bases between them. CDR3 sequence reads: CAISDRAGRGSNQPQHF. CDR3 bases: TGTGCCATCAGTGATCGGGCAGGTCGGGGAAGCAATCAGCCCCAGCATTTT.

The chain carries TRBV7-9 and TRBJ2-1; TRBD2 is a possible D gene (8 bases). CDR3 length: 17 residues. From germline, CDR1 is SEHNR and CDR2 FQNEAQ (reference sequence). The V gene lost 3 bases and the J gene lost 4 bases, with 19 bases spanning the gap. For the CDR3, the DNA is TGTGCCAGCAGCTTTTGGGGTAGCGGGACAGCGTACAATGAGCAGTTCTTC. Residues: CASSFWGSGTAYNEQFF.

The V and J genes are TRBV28 and TRBJ2-3; D is perhaps TRBD1 (6 bases). V gave up 7 bases and J gave up 7 bases, with 18 bases separating them. The CDR3 is 14 amino acids. Germline lookup yields CDR1 MDHEN and CDR2 SYDVKM. The CDR3 loop is CASIRGSGANTQYF. The CDR3 bases are TGTGCCAGCATCCGAGGGTCAGGGGCCAATACGCAGTATTTT.

The chain carries TRBV7-2 and TRBJ1-2; D is uncertain. The CDR3 length is 13 residues. Germline V CDR1 and CDR2: SGHTA, FQGNSA. V was pared by 5 bases and J by 7 bases, with 14 bases between. The CDR3 reads CASSPYREGGYTF. The CDR3 DNA follows: TGTGCCAGCAGCCCTTACCGGGAGGGTGGCTACACCTTC.

The CDR3 is CASSRGQGWGEQFF. For the CDR3, the DNA is TGTGCCAGCAGCCGGGGACAGGGTTGGGGTGAGCAGTTCTTC. The chain is built from TRBV6-5 and TRBJ2-1; the match to TRBD1 covers 9 bases. In germline, CDR1 is MNHEY, CDR2 SVGAGI. With V trimmed by 6 bases and J by 9 bases, 9 bases remained unmatched. CDR3 length: 14 amino acids.

The chain carries TRBV7-8 and TRBJ2-1; 7 nucleotides match TRBD2. J lost 2 bases, V lost 6 bases, and 10 bases had no gene match. The CDR3 consists of 16 residues. The germline gives CDR1 SGHVS, CDR2 FQNEAQ. CDR3 residues: CASRHKRGATYNEQFF. Written as DNA, the CDR3 is TGTGCCAGCAGACACAAGCGGGGTGCTACCTACAATGAGCAGTTCTTC.

The chain joins TRBV6-6 to TRBJ2-1, with 7 bases lining up with TRBD1. In germline, CDR1 is MNHNY, CDR2 SVGAGI (reference sequence). CDR3 size: 14 residues. V shed 5 bases and J 5 bases; nucleotides not matched to a gene: 6. The DNA of the CDR3 is TGTGCCAGCAGTGATCGGACAGGAAACAATGAGCAGTTCTTC. Amino acids: CASSDRTGNNEQFF.

Here the CDR3 DNA reads TGTGCCAGCAGCCGCTATCGCTATGGCTACACCTTC. This encodes CASSRYRYGYTF. The chain has TRBV3-1 (or the pseudogene TRBV3-2) and TRBJ1-2, with D hard to call. Germline V gene lookup returns CDR1 LGHDT and CDR2 YNNKEL (reference sequence). Trimming left V 4 bases short and J 4 bases short, with 7 bases between. The CDR3 is made up of 12 amino acids.

The chain recombines TRBV6-5 with TRBJ2-2; 9 bases match TRBD1. V lost 6 bases to trimming and J lost 4 bases; unmatched junction nucleotides: 6. CDR1 is MNHEY, CDR2 SVGAGI, per germline. The CDR3 extends over 15 amino acids. CDR3: CASRWTGARTGELFF. CDR3 bases: TGTGCCAGCAGATGGACAGGGGCGCGCACCGGGGAGCTGTTTTTT.

This sequence joins TRBV5-1 and TRBJ2-2; maybe TRBD2 (5 bases). The CDR3 loop spans 14 amino acids. V was pared by 2 bases and J by 1 base, with 6 bases between. CDR1 and CDR2 from the germline V gene are SGHRS and YFSETQ. DNA for the CDR3: TGCGCCAGCAGCTTTCGGGAGAACACCGGGGAGCTGTTTTTT. Translation gives CASSFRENTGELFF.

This chain connects TRBV28 to TRBJ2-5; 9 nucleotides agree with TRBD1. The J segment lost 2 bases and the V segment lost 4 bases, leaving 8 bases of the junction unmatched. This CDR3 comprises 16 residues. The V gene's germline CDR1 is MDHEN and CDR2 SYDVKM. The CDR3 region is CASSSPTGGMQETQYF. The CDR3, as DNA: TGTGCCAGCAGTTCCCCGACAGGGGGTATGCAAGAGACCCAGTACTTC.

This clone was seen a single time. The chain recombines TRBV27 with TRBJ2-5; D is unclear. Germline lookup yields CDR1 MNHEY and CDR2 SMNVEV (reference sequence). The CDR3 loop spans 13 amino acids. V lost 3 bases and J 3 bases, leaving 8 bases between the germline ends. The CDR3 spells CASSLYEKETQYF. CDR3 bases: TGTGCCAGCAGTTTGTACGAGAAAGAGACCCAGTACTTC.

Only a few counts were recorded for this clone. This chain uses TRBV6-6 with TRBJ1-2; 12 bases are a match to TRBD1. The germline V gene encodes CDR1 MNHNY and CDR2 SVGAGI (reference sequence). This CDR3 spans 14 amino acids. With 5 bases clipped from V and 8 bases from J, the junction kept 6 bases outside the gene matches. The DNA of the CDR3 is TGTGCCAGCAGTCCAGGGACAGGGGGCTTAGGCTACACCTTC. Amino acid sequence: CASSPGTGGLGYTF.